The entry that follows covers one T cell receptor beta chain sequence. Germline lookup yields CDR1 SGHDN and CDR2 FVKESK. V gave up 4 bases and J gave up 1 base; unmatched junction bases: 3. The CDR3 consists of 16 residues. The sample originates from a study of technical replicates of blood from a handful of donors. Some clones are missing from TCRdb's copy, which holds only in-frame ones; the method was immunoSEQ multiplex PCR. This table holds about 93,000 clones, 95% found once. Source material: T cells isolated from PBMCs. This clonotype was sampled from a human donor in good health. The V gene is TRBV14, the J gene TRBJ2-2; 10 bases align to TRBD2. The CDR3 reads CASSPWTSGNTGELFF. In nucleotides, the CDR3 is TGTGCCAGCAGCCCTTGGACTAGCGGGAACACCGGGGAGCTGTTTTTT. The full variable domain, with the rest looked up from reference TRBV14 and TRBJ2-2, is EAGVTQFPSHSVIEKGQTVTLRCDPISGHDNLYWYRRVMGKEIKFLLHFVKESKQDESGMPNNRFLAERTGGTYSTLKVQPAELEDSGVYFCASSPWTSGNTGELFFGEGSRLTVL.